This TCR beta chain was documented in a study of blood T cell repertoires in COVID-19. This clone appeared once. After removal of 1 base from V and 9 bases from J, the junction contained 9 bases not matched to a gene. The CDR3 is 16 residues long. The V gene's germline CDR1 is MNHEY and CDR2 SMNVEV (reference sequence). Some clones are missing from TCRdb's copy, which holds only in-frame ones; the method was immunoSEQ multiplex PCR. The sample carries about 290,000 clones, around four fifths recorded once. The sequenced sample was peripheral blood. This clonotype originated in a woman in her fifties or sixties with active or convalescent COVID-19. The chain couples TRBV27 to TRBJ2-1; 10 bases fit TRBD2. CDR3 bases: TGTGCCAGCAGTTTATGGGGGCTAGCGGGAGCGGGTGAGCAGTTCTTC. This translates into CASSLWGLAGAGEQFF.